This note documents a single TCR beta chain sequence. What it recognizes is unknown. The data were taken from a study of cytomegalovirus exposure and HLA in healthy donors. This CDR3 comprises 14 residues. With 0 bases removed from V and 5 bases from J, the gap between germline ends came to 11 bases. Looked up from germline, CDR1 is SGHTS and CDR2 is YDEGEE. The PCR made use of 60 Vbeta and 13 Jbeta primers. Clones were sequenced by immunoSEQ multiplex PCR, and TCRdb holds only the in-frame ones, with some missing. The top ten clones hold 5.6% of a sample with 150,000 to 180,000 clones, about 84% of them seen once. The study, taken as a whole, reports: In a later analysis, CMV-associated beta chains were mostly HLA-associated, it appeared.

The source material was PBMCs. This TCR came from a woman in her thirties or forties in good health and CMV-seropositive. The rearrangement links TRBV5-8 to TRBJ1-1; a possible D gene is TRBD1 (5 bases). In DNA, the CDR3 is TGTGCCAGCAGCTTGGGGGGCCCCGGGACTGAAGCTTTCTTT. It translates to CASSLGGPGTEAFF.